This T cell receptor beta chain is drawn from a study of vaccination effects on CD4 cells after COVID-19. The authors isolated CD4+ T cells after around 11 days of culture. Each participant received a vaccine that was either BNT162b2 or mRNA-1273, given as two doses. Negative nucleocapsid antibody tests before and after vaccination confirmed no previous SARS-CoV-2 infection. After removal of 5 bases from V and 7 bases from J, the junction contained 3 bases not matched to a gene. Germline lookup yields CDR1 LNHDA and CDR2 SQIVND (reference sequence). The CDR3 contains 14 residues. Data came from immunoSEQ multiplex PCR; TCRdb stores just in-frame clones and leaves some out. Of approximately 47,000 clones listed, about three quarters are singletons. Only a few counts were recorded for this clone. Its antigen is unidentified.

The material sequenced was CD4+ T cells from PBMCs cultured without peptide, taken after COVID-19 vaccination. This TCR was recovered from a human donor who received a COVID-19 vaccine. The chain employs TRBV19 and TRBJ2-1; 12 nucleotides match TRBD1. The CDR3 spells CASSLGQGANEQFF. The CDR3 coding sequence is TGTGCCAGTAGTTTGGGACAGGGGGCAAATGAGCAGTTCTTC.